The following is a TCR beta chain sequence with its context. Its antigen is unknown. One base away there is no much larger clone; base qualities are not given. This entry is derived from a study of tumor-infiltrating lymphocytes in primary liver carcinoma (dated by TCRdb to about 2017). In the study overall: Between November 2015 and 2016, five patients in China with histopathologically diagnosed primary liver carcinoma had surgical resection. Repertoires from technical replicates were highly reproducible, with mean shared-clone rates roughly 0.86 and correlation coefficients above 0.95. Roughly 3.5 to 7.5 million productive TCRbeta reads were obtained per sample, and no significant difference in read depth was found between tissue types. Of the five patients, three men and two women aged 30 to 69 years, four had hepatocellular carcinoma and one had combined HCC and intrahepatic cholangiocarcinoma. The five patients had tumors of stage T1-T3 N0M0, with maximum diameters ranging from about 4 to 11 cm. Across five regions of each liver tumor, along with adjacent normal tissue and blood, the study brought together TCRbeta repertoire sequencing, expression microarrays and whole-exome sequencing. A total of 35 specimens from 5 patients underwent TCRbeta repertoire sequencing, comprising roughly 25 tumor regions, 5 adjacent noncancerous liver tissues and 5 peripheral blood samples.

Points the paper makes about the study in general: A significantly larger repertoire fraction was made up by the top 250 clones in tumors than in blood (p = 0.039). Only the TCR beta chain was sequenced, which likely underestimates true repertoire diversity because unpaired alpha chains were not captured. Repertoire overlap was higher between tumor regions (mean around 36%) than tumor-adjacent (roughly 17%) or tumor-blood (about 14%) pairs, consistent with antigen-driven expansion. With just a few patients in the study, the authors point out that the findings should be validated in a larger study. Bulk unsorted samples precluded comparing CD4+ and CD8+ T cell repertoires.

TRIzol reagent was used to extract blood RNA from unsorted whole blood, while the DNeasy Blood & Tissue kit provided the germline DNA. Patients had chronic HBV infection and were treatment-naive at sampling. Approximately 4 milliliters of peripheral blood were collected into K2EDTA tubes before surgery. Using a constant-region primer and ProtoScript II reverse transcriptase, TCRbeta-specific cDNA was reverse-transcribed from approximately 0.5 ug total RNA. TCRbeta libraries were built with three nested multiplex PCR rounds, a slightly modified ARM-PCR procedure. A final 25-cycle PCR with Deep VentR polymerase added sample barcodes and Illumina adapters. Before sequencing, amplicons of 200-500 bp were purified from gel using a QIAquick gel extraction kit. The TCRbeta amplicons were sequenced with 250-bp paired-end reads on an Illumina HiSeq 2500. The original methods were these. Trimmomatic v0.33 was used to quality-trim the reads, and FLASH v1.2.11 was used to merge paired reads so that full CDR3 sequences could be recovered. V, D and J germline segments were assigned to the rearranged TCRbeta sequences by MiGEC v1.2.1b. Clonotype statistics, along with Shannon-Wiener diversity indices, were calculated using VDJtools v1.0.0. To reduce sampling bias, subsequent analyses other than the diversity analysis used only the 250 most abundant clonotypes in each sample. TCRdb itself trimmed the public reads at Q25 with fastp, ran MiXCR and retained productive beta chains. Entries are consolidated by CDR3 protein sequence, retaining the most common genes and DNA. TCRdb assigned the V and J calls; the authors' analysis was not used. A total of 300,000 to 350,000 distinct CDR3 sequences appear in this sample, around 60% of them only once. In total, the top ten clones hold roughly 6.5% of the sample.

Specimen: peripheral blood. The receptor comes from a man in his forties with primary liver carcinoma and hepatitis B virus infection.

The CDR3 region has the sequence CASRGRVLVGGPSTDTQYF. Read as DNA, the sequence is TGTGCCAGCAGGGGCAGGGTCCTAGTGGGAGGACCTAGCACAGATACGCAGTATTTT. The V gene is TRBV21-1 and the J gene is TRBJ2-3; the listed D gene, TRBD2, was not tested against the DNA. TRBV21-1 is recorded as a pseudogene. The cysteine opens and the phenylalanine closes a CDR3 of 19 amino acids. Just CDR3 DNA is preserved here, 57 bases in frame from base 1.